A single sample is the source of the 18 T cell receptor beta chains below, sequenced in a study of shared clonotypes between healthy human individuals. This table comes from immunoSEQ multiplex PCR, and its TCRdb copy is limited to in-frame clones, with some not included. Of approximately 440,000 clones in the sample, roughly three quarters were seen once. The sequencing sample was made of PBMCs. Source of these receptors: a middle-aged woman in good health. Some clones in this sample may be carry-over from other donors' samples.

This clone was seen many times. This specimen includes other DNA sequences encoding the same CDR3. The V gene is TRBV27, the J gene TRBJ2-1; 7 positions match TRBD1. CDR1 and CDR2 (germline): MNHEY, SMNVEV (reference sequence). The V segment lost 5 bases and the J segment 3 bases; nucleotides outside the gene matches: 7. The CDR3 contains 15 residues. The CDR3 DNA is TGTGCCAGCAGTCCCCGACAGGGTTTCTACAATGAGCAGTTCTTC. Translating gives CASSPRQGFYNEQFF.

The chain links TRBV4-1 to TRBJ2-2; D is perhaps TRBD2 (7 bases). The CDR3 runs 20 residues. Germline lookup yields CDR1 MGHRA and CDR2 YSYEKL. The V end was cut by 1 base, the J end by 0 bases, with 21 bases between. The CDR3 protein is CASSQGGASGINSNTGELFF. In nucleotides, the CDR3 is TGCGCCAGCAGCCAAGGGGGGGCTAGCGGAATCAACTCGAACACCGGGGAGCTGTTTTTT.

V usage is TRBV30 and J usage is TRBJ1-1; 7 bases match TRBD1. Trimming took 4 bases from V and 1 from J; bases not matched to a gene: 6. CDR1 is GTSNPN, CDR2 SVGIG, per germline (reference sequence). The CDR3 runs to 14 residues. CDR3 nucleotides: TGTGCCTGGACCTCCGACAGGGCGAACACTGAAGCTTTCTTT. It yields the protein CAWTSDRANTEAFF.

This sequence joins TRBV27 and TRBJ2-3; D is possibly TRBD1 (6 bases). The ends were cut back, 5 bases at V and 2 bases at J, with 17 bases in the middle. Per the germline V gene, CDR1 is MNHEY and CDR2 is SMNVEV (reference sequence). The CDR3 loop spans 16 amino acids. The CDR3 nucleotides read TGTGCCAGCAGTCTAGATTGGGCAGGGGCCACAGATACGCAGTATTTT. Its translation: CASSLDWAGATDTQYF.

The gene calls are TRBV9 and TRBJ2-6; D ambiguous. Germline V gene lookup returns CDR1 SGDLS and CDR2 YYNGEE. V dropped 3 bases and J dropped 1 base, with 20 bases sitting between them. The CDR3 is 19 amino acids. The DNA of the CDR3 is TGTGCCAGCAGCGCCCAGACACTACGCCTGACGTCTGGGGCCAACGTCCTGACTTTC. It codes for CASSAQTLRLTSGANVLTF. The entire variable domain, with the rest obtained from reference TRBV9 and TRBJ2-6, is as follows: DSGVTQTPKHLITATGQRVTLRCSPRSGDLSVYWYQQSLDQGLQFLIQYYNGEERAKGNILERFSAQQFPDLHSELNLSSLELGDSALYFCASSAQTLRLTSGANVLTFGAGSRLTVL.

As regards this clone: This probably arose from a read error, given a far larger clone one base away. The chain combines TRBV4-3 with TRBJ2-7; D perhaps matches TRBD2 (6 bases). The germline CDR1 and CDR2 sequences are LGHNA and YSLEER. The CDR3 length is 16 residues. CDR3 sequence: CASSQDWGEGGHEQCF. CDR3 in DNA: TGCGCCAGCAGCCAAGATTGGGGGGAAGGCGGCCACGAGCAGTGCTTC.

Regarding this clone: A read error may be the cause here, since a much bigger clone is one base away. For the CDR3, the DNA is TGTGCCAGCAGCCAAGGGCAGGGTGGGTCCACCCACAATGAGCAGTTCTTC. Protein product: CASSQGQGGSTHNEQFF. This rearrangement joins TRBV14 to TRBJ2-1; TRBD1 is a possible D gene (5 bases). The CDR3 is 17 residues long. Germline values: CDR1 SGHDN, CDR2 FVKESK. Trimming left V 1 base short and J 5 bases short, with 18 bases between.

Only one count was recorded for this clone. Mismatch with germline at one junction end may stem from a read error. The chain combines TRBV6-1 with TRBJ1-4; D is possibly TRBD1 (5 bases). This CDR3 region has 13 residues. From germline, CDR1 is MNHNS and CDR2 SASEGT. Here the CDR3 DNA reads TGTGCCATCAGTTTAGGGGTCGGTGAAAAACTGTTTTTT. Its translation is CAISLGVGEKLFF.

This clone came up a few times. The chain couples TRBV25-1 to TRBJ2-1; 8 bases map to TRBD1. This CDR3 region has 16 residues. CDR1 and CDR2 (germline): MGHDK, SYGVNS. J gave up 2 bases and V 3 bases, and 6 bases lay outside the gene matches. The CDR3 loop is CASSDRTGTPYNEQFF. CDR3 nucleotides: TGTGCCAGCAGTGACCGGACAGGGACCCCCTACAATGAGCAGTTCTTC.

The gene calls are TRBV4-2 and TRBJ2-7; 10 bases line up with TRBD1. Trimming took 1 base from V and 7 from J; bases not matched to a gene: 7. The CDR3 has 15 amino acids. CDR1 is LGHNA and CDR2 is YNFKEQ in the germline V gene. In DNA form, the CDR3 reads TGTGCCAGCAGCCAAGGACAGGGGGCGATGGGTGAGCAGTACTTC. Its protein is CASSQGQGAMGEQYF.

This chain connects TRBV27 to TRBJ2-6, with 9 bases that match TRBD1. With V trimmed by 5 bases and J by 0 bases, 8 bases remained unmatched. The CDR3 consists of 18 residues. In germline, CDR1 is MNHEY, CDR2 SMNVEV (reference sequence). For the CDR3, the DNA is TGTGCCAGCAGTCCCGGGACAGGGTATTTCTCTGGGGCCAACGTCCTGACTTTC. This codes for CASSPGTGYFSGANVLTF.

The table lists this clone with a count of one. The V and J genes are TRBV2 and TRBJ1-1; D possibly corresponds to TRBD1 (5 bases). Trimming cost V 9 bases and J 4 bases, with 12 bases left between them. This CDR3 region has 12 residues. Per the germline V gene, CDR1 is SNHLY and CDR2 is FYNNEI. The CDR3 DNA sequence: TGTGCCAGTGACAGACGAGGCACTGAAGCTTTCTTT. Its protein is CASDRRGTEAFF. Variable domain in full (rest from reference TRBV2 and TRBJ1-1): EPEVTQTPSHQVTQMGQEVILRCVPISNHLYFYWYRQILGQKVEFLVSFYNNEISEKSEIFDDQFSVERPDGSNFTLKIRSTKLEDSAMYFCASDRRGTEAFFGQGTRLTVV.

The CDR3 is CAWSSGLEGETQYF. The CDR3 region has the DNA TGTGCCTGGAGTTCCGGACTAGAGGGGGAGACCCAGTACTTC. The genes are TRBV30 and TRBJ2-5, with TRBD2 matching 7 bases. J was trimmed by 5 bases and V by 2 bases; bases with no gene match: 8. Germline assignment: CDR1 GTSNPN and CDR2 SVGIG (reference sequence). The CDR3 consists of 14 residues.

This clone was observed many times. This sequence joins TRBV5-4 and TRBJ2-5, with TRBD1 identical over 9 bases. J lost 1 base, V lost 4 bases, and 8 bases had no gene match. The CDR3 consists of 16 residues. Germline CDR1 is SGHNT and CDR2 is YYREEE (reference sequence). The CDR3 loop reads CASSRGQGRTQETQYF. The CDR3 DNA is TGTGCCAGCAGCAGAGGACAGGGGAGAACCCAAGAGACCCAGTACTTC.

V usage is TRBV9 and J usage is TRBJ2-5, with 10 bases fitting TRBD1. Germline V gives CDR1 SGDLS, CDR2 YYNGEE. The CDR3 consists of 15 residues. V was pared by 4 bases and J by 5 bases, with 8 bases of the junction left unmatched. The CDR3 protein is CASSPRDRGGETQYF. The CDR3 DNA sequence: TGTGCCAGCAGCCCTAGGGACAGGGGTGGGGAGACCCAGTACTTC.

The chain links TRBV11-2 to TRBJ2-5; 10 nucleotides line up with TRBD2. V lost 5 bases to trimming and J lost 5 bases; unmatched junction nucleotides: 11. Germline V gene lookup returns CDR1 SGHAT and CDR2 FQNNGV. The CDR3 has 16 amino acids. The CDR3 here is CASSPTRAGGLETQYF. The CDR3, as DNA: TGTGCCAGCAGCCCAACACGAGCGGGAGGGCTGGAGACCCAGTACTTC.

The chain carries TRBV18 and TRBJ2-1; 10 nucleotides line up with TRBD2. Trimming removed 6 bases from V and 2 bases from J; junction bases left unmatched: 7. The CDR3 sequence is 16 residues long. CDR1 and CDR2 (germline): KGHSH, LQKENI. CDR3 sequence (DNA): TGTGCCAGCTCCCAGACTAGCGGGCGTACCTACAATGAGCAGTTCTTC. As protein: CASSQTSGRTYNEQFF.

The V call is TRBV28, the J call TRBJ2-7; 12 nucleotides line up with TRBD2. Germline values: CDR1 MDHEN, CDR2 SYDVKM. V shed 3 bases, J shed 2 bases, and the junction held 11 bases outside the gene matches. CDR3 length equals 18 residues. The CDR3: CASSFPLPGLAGTYEQYF. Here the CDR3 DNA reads TGTGCCAGCAGTTTTCCCCTCCCCGGACTAGCGGGGACCTACGAGCAGTACTTC.